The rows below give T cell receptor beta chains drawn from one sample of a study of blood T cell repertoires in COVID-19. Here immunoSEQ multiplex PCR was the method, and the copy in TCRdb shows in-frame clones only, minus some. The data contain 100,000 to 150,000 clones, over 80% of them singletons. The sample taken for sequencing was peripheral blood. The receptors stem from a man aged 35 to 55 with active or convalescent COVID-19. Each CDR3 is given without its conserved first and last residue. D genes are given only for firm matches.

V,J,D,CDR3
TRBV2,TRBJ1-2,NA,ASSEERGRYGYT
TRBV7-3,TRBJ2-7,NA,ASSKYRVEQY
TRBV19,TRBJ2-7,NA,ASSMKGSNEQY
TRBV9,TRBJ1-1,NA,ASSVGGDTEAF
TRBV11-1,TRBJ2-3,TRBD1,ASSTGVGDTQY
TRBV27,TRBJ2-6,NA,ASRQGHSGANVLT
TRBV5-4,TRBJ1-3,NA,ASSVDSSGNTIY
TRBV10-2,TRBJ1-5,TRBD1,ASSNQGAGNQPQH
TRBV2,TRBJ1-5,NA,ASSEWLKQNQPQH
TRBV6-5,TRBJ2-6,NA,ASSYSSGNGANVLT
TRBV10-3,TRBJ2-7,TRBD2,AISESFSGGRYEQY
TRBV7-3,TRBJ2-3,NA,ASSLSTSTDTQY
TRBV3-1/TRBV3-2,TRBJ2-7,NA,ASSQRTPYEQY
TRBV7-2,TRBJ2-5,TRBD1,ASRGRTGYGETQY
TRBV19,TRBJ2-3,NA,ASSPERGRSTDTQY
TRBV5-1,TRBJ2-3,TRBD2,ASSIGTSGGTDTQY
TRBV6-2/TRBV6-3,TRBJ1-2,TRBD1,ASSYTGDYGYT
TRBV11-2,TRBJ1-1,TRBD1,ASSYTDRGFGAF
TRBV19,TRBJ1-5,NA,ASKSDRISQPQH
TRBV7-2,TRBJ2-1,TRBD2,ASGVMRGSNEQF
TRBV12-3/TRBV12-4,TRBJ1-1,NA,ASSGNRATEAF
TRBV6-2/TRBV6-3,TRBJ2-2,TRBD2,ASSYSNRVRGGANTGELF
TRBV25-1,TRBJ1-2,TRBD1,ASSEGGTVGGYT
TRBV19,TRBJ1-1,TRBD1,ASSIGTGMNTEAF
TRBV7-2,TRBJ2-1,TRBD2,ASSLAGGGLQEQF
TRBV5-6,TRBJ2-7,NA,ASNGGSYEQY
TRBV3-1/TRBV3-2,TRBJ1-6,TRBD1,ASSLGQGSSPLH
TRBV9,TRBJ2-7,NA,ASSVTPRYEQY
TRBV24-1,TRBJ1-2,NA,ATSDLSDLVYGYT
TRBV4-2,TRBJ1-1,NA,ASSLQGQVASTEAF
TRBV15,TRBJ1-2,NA,ATSNGGWYGYT
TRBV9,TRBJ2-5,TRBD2,ASSVELAGRQETQY
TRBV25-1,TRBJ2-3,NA,ASSLPEGRTDTQY
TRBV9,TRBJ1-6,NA,ASSTKSCCNSPLH
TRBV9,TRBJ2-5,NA,ASSPPGRWVGEQETQY
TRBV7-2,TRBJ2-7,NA,ASSLNLGTYEQY
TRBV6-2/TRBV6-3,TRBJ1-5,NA,ASSLRGYQPQH
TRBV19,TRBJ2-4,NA,ASSMAQQLAKNIQY
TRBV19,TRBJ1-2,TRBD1,ASNLGTGYSGYGYT
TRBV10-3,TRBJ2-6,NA,AISEPRETGANVLT
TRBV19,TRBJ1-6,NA,ATKYQGREGNSPLH
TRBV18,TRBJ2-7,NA,ASSPLSGYEQY
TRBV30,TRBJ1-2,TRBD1,ASTLPYRGQGYGYT
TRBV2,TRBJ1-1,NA,ASTKRENTEAF
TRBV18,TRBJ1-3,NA,ASSPAGQAGNTIY
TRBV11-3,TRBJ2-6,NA,ASSQEPGASGANVLT
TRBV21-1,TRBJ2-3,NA,ASTLRAGSTDTQY
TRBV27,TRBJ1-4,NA,ASSLLADATNEKLF
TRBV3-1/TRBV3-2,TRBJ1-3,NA,ASSVRGSGNTIY
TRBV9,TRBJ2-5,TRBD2,ASSVGTLAGTGETQY